This paragraph reports one T cell receptor (beta chain). Germline V lookup: CDR1 SGHRS, CDR2 YFSETQ. V lost 4 bases, J lost 9 bases, and 23 bases lay in between. CDR3 length: 16 amino acids. Splitting of each subset's genomic DNA was done evenly across several immunoSEQ plates. The table came from immunoSEQ multiplex PCR; TCRdb's copy has only in-frame clones and leaves some out. The table records about 2.3 million clones, approximately 93% of them present only once. The data belong to a study of shared clonotypes between healthy human individuals. The J gene is TRBJ2-1, the V gene TRBV5-1; tentatively, D is TRBD1 or TRBD2 (5 bases each). The sequence derives from a man between 18 and 35 years old in good health. Some clones in this sample may be carry-over from other donors' samples. Specimen: naive CD4+ T cells from PBMCs. Documented subset: CD45RA+ positively selected. The CDR3 region has the DNA TGCGCCAGCAGCACCGGGACCGGGACCCCATCCACTGAGCAGTTCTTC. It encodes CASSTGTGTPSTEQFF. Using reference TRBV5-1 and TRBJ2-1 for the parts outside the CDR3, the full variable domain is KAGVTQTPRYLIKTRGQQVTLSCSPISGHRSVSWYQQTPGQGLQFLFEYFSETQRNKGNFPGRFSGRQFSNSRSEMNVSTLELGDSALYLCASSTGTGTPSTEQFFGPGTRLTVL.